This T cell receptor (beta chain) is from a study of OX40 agonist ivuxolimab in advanced cancers. V lost 5 bases, J lost 8 bases, and 15 bases lay in between. Germline V lookup: CDR1 SNHLY, CDR2 FYNNEI. The CDR3 length is 14 residues. Sequencing used immunoSEQ multiplex PCR; TCRdb keeps in-frame clones, though not all of them. The table has 70,000 to 85,000 clones, around 94% seen once. The genes are TRBV2 and TRBJ1-4; D unresolved. This sequence was found in an adult with an advanced solid tumor such as melanoma, head and neck, liver or kidney cancer. The sample in question was CD4+ or CD8+ T cells sorted from blood, obtained in a trial of the OX40 agonist ivuxolimab. Written as DNA, the CDR3 is TGTGCCAGCAGTTACCCCCTAAGGAGGGAAAAACTGTTTTTT. It translates to CASSYPLRREKLFF. Based on the CDR3 plus reference TRBV2 and TRBJ1-4, the full variable domain is EPEVTQTPSHQVTQMGQEVILRCVPISNHLYFYWYRQILGQKVEFLVSFYNNEISEKSEIFDDQFSVERPDGSNFTLKIRSTKLEDSAMYFCASSYPLRREKLFFGSGTQLSVL.